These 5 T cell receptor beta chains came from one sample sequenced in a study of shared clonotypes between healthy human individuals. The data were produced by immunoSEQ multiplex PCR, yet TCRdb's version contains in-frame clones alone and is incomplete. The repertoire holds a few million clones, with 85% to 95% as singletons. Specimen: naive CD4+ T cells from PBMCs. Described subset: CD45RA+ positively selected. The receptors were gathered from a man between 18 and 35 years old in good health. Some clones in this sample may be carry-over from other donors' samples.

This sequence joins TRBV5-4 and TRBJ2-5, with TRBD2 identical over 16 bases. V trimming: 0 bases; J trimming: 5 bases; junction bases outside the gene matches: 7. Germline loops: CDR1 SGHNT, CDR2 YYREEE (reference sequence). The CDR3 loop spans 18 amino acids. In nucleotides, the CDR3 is TGTGCCAGCAGCTTGGGGGGACTAGCGGGAGGGTCCCGGGAGACCCAGTACTTC. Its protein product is CASSLGGLAGGSRETQYF.

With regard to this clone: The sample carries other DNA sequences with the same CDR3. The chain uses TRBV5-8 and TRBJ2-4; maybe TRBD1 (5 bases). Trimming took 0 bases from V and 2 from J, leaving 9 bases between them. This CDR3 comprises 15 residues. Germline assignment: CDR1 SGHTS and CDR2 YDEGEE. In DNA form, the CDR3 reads TGTGCCAGCAGCTTGGGGGGCGCGACCAAAAACATTCAGTACTTC. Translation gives CASSLGGATKNIQYF. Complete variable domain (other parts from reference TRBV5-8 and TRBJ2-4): EAGVTQSPTHLIKTRGQQATLRCSPISGHTSVYWYQQALGLGLQFLLWYDEGEERNRGNFPPRFSGRQFPNYSSELNVNALELEDSALYLCASSLGGATKNIQYFGAGTRLSVL.

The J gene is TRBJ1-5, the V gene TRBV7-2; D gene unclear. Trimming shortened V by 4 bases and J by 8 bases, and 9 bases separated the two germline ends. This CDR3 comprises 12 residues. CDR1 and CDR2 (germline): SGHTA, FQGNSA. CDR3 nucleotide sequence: TGTGCCAGCAGCTCCGTCGGGGAGCCCCAGCATTTT. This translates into CASSSVGEPQHF.

DNA of the CDR3: TGTGCCAGCAGTGGACAGGGGGCAACGAACACTGAAGCTTTCTTT. Translation gives CASSGQGATNTEAFF. V usage is TRBV6-1 and J usage is TRBJ1-1, with 10 bases matching TRBD1. The CDR3 extends over 15 amino acids. CDR1 is MNHNS, CDR2 SASEGT, per germline. The junction had 3 bases not matched to a gene; V was cut back by 4 bases and J by 1 base.

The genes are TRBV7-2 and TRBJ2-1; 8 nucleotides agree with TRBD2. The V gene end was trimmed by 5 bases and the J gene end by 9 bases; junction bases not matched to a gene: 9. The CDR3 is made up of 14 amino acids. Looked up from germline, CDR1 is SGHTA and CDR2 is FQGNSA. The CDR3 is CASSARAGGLEQFF. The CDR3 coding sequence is TGTGCCAGCAGCGCACGCGCGGGAGGCCTTGAGCAGTTCTTC.